The 13 T cell receptor beta chains below all came from one sample that was sequenced in a study of T cell responses to AZD1222 COVID-19 vaccine. Repertoires were generated with immunoSEQ multiplex PCR, while TCRdb's copy carries only in-frame clones and drops some. Among 90,000 to 120,000 clones listed, approximately 89% were seen once. This material consisted of peripheral blood, taken on day 0 of AZD1222 vaccination. The receptor source for this set is an adult in good health.

The rearrangement uses TRBV19 and TRBJ2-5; 9 bases agree with TRBD1. The length of the CDR3 is 16 residues. Germline CDR1 reads LNHDA; CDR2 reads SQIVND (reference sequence). Germline trimming cut 1 base from V and 0 bases from J; bases unmatched to any gene: 3. The CDR3, as DNA: TGTGCCAGTAGTATAGGCGGGACAGGGTACCAAGAGACCCAGTACTTC. It is translated as CASSIGGTGYQETQYF.

The CDR3 DNA follows: TGTGCCAGTGCGAACCTCCGGGACAGGAGGGACACTGAAGCTTTCTTT. Translating gives CASANLRDRRDTEAFF. The chain has TRBV19 and TRBJ1-1; 8 bases are shared with TRBD1. V lost 8 bases, J lost 3 bases, and 14 bases stayed unmatched. The CDR3 consists of 16 residues. Germline V gene data show CDR1 as LNHDA and CDR2 as SQIVND (reference sequence).

V and J are TRBV5-6 and TRBJ1-2; possible D gene TRBD1, 6 bases. Per germline, CDR1 SGHDT and CDR2 YYEEEE. This CDR3 spans 15 amino acids. V lost 1 base, J lost 4 bases, and 14 bases lay in between. CDR3: CASSLRQGNGYGYTF. The CDR3 bases are TGTGCCAGCAGCTTGCGCCAGGGGAACGGCTATGGCTACACCTTC.

The chain uses TRBV7-8 and TRBJ1-2, with 7 bases aligning to TRBD1. The junction had 7 bases not matched to a gene; V was cut back by 5 bases and J by 4 bases. CDR1 and CDR2 from the germline V gene are SGHVS and FQNEAQ. CDR3 size: 14 residues. CDR3 loop: CASSPGTVSYGYTF. CDR3 sequence (DNA): TGTGCCAGCAGCCCTGGGACAGTCAGCTATGGCTACACCTTC. Complete variable domain (other parts from reference TRBV7-8 and TRBJ1-2): GAGVSQSPRYKVAKRGQDVALRCDPISGHVSLFWYQQALGQGPEFLTYFQNEAQLDKSGLPSDRFFAERPEGSVSTLKIQRTQQEDSAVYLCASSPGTVSYGYTFGSGTRLTVV.

This clone was counted once. The chain recombines TRBV7-2 with TRBJ1-2; 7 positions match TRBD1. Germline CDR1 and CDR2: SGHTA and FQGNSA. CDR3 length equals 15 residues. V lost 0 bases, J lost 2 bases, and 3 bases stayed unmatched. In DNA, the CDR3 is TGTGCCAGCAGCTTAGCCGAGACAGGGAACTATGGCTACACCTTC. This translates into CASSLAETGNYGYTF.

This clone came up a few times. The CDR3 loop is CASSLSRVGGNTIYF. In nucleotides, the CDR3 is TGTGCCAGCAGTTTATCAAGGGTTGGCGGAAACACCATATATTTT. The chain carries TRBV28 and TRBJ1-3; D uncertain. Germline CDR1 and CDR2: MDHEN and SYDVKM. CDR3 length: 15 amino acids. V lost 1 base, J lost 4 bases, and 11 bases lay in between.

The rearrangement links TRBV18 to TRBJ2-5; D is uncertain. The CDR3 loop spans 15 amino acids. Looked up from germline, CDR1 is KGHSH and CDR2 is LQKENI. Trimming took 2 bases from V and 5 from J, leaving 15 bases between them. Here the CDR3 DNA reads TGTGCCAGCTCACCAAACCATCTAGTGTTGGAGACCCAGTACTTC. It is translated as CASSPNHLVLETQYF.

The CDR3: CASSLQGARNSPLHF. In DNA form, the CDR3 reads TGTGCCAGCAGCTTACAGGGGGCGCGTAATTCACCCCTCCACTTT. The V call is TRBV11-2, the J call TRBJ1-6; 8 bases map to TRBD1. The germline V gene encodes CDR1 SGHAT and CDR2 FQNNGV. This CDR3 has 15 amino acids. Unmatched junction bases numbered 3, after V lost 2 bases and J lost 6 bases.

The sample holds one count of this clone. The chain links TRBV3-1 (or the pseudogene TRBV3-2) to TRBJ1-4; tentatively, D is TRBD1 (5 bases). V was pared by 4 bases and J by 8 bases, with 14 bases between. In germline, CDR1 is LGHDT, CDR2 YNNKEL (reference sequence). CDR3 length: 14 amino acids. The CDR3, as DNA: TGTGCCAGCAGCCTAGGGACGGGCGTGGAAAAACTGTTTTTT. Translating it yields CASSLGTGVEKLFF.

The rearrangement joins TRBV4-2 to TRBJ2-1; no clear D gene. Germline V CDR1 and CDR2: LGHNA, YNFKEQ. V was shortened by 4 bases and J by 8 bases, with 21 bases between the two germline ends. This CDR3 has 16 residues. This chain's CDR3 is CASSRKRWVNMDEQFF. DNA of the CDR3: TGTGCCAGCAGCCGAAAGAGGTGGGTTAACATGGATGAGCAGTTCTTC.

V gene TRBV6-2 or TRBV6-3 combines with J gene TRBJ2-3, with D possibly matching TRBD2 (6 bases). Germline V gene sequence: CDR1 MNHEY, CDR2 SVGEGT. CDR3 length: 13 amino acids. The germline V and J ends were trimmed by 0 bases and 8 bases, with 9 bases remaining between them. Here the CDR3 reads CASSYSLGGTQYF. CDR3 DNA: TGTGCCAGCAGTTACTCCCTCGGGGGTACGCAGTATTTT.

V is TRBV6-2 or TRBV6-3 and J is TRBJ2-7; D is perhaps TRBD2 (6 bases). Trimming removed 0 bases at V and 2 bases at J, with 14 bases between. The CDR3 extends over 16 amino acids. Per germline, CDR1 MNHEY and CDR2 SVGEGT. In DNA form, the CDR3 reads TGTGCCAGCAGTTACTCCCTCGGCGGGGCTACCTACGAGCAGTACTTC. The encoded protein is CASSYSLGGATYEQYF.

This clone was counted a single time. This chain joins TRBV7-2 and TRBJ1-1; a possible D gene is TRBD1 (5 bases). The CDR3 length is 14 residues. V shed 1 base and J shed 4 bases, with 10 bases lying between them. Germline V lookup: CDR1 SGHTA, CDR2 FQGNSA. CDR3 bases: TGTGCCAGCAGCTTAGGGGGCGCGGTCACTGAAGCTTTCTTT. The encoded protein is CASSLGGAVTEAFF.